The rows below give T cell receptor beta chains drawn from one sample of a study of cytomegalovirus exposure and HLA in healthy donors. Method: immunoSEQ multiplex PCR; TCRdb's copy keeps in-frame clones and lacks some. The sample lists roughly 180,000 clones, over 60% occurring once. Sample: PBMCs. The receptors here all came from a man aged 18 to 30 in good health and CMV-seronegative. Both conserved end residues are part of each CDR3. A D gene is named only where the DNA matches it firmly. A clone size is listed for some rows: how often the clone was seen (once, few, many), or a class if it is expanded.

TGTGCCAGCAGTCGGGGTTATAGCAATCAGCCCCAGCATTTT	CASSRGYSNQPQHF	TRBJ1-5	14	TRBV6-5	-	-
TGCGCCAGCAGCGCCGTGATTGGTAGCGTTGCGAACACCGGGGAGCTGTTTTTT	CASSAVIGSVANTGELFF	TRBJ2-2	18	TRBV5-1	-	once
TGTGCCAGTAGTATACACCAGGGCAATCAGCCCCAGCATTTT	CASSIHQGNQPQHF	TRBJ1-5	14	TRBV19	-	few
TGTGCCAGCACTGGGACTGGGCTCAGCAATCAGCCCCAGCATTTT	CASTGTGLSNQPQHF	TRBJ1-5	15	TRBV28	-	-
TGTGCCAGCAGCCAAGGGGGGGCGACCGGGACAGGGGCCTACGAGCAGTACTTC	CASSQGGATGTGAYEQYF	TRBJ2-7	18	TRBV4-2	TRBD1	-
TGTGCCAGCAGCCCCCGAGACAGGGGTGGGAACACCATATATTTT	CASSPRDRGGNTIYF	TRBJ1-3	15	TRBV13	TRBD1	-
TGTGCCAGCAGCCCGGGACAGGACTGTTACGAGCAGTACTTC	CASSPGQDCYEQYF	TRBJ2-7	14	TRBV6-4	TRBD1	few
TGTGCCAGCAGCGTGGTTGCGCGGGAGGGCTTTCACAATGAGCAGTTCTTC	CASSVVAREGFHNEQFF	TRBJ2-1	17	TRBV9	TRBD2	-
TGTGCCAGCAGTGAAGTTTTCGGAGTAGGGCAGGGAAGGGGTGGCGATGAGCAGTTCTTC	CASSEVFGVGQGRGGDEQFF	TRBJ2-1	20	TRBV2	-	-
TGTGCCAGCAGCTTGAACAGGGATGAAGCTTTCTTT	CASSLNRDEAFF	TRBJ1-1	12	TRBV11-2	-	-
TGTGCCAGCAGTTTATCTGGGGGCGGAAACACCATATATTTT	CASSLSGGGNTIYF	TRBJ1-3	14	TRBV28	-	-
TGTGCCAGCAGTTCTACAGTGAACACTGAAGCTTTCTTT	CASSSTVNTEAFF	TRBJ1-1	13	TRBV2	-	few
TGTGCCAGCAGCGCGCACGGGACAGGGGATCAGCCCCAGCATTTT	CASSAHGTGDQPQHF	TRBJ1-5	15	TRBV9	TRBD1	few
TGTGCCAGCAGTGCAGGGGGGGAAAAACTGTTTTTT	CASSAGGEKLFF	TRBJ1-4	12	TRBV28	TRBD1	-
TGTGCCAGCAGTTACCTCGGGACAGGGACTAGCGAGCAGTACTTC	CASSYLGTGTSEQYF	TRBJ2-7	15	TRBV6-5	-	once
TGTGCCAGCAGTCTCCATCAGGGACTAGCGGGAGGTACAGATACGCAGTATTTT	CASSLHQGLAGGTDTQYF	TRBJ2-3	18	TRBV28	TRBD2	-
TGTGCCAGTAGTCCCGGGGGGGGACAAGAGACCCAGTACTTC	CASSPGGGQETQYF	TRBJ2-5	14	TRBV19	TRBD2	-
TGTGCCAGCAGTCTACTTCCGGGACAGGGGGACGGAAACACCATATATTTT	CASSLLPGQGDGNTIYF	TRBJ1-3	17	TRBV27	TRBD1	-
TGTGCCTGGAGTGAGATGGGGCCGCCGCTAGAAAAACTGTTTTTT	CAWSEMGPPLEKLFF	TRBJ1-4	15	TRBV30	-	-
TGTGCCAGCGGCCCGGCGGGGGGGCAGTATTTT	CASGPAGGQYF	TRBJ2-3	11	TRBV2	TRBD2	-
TGTGCCAGCAGTACGGGGACAGCCAATCAGCCCCAGCATTTT	CASSTGTANQPQHF	TRBJ1-5	14	TRBV28	TRBD1	few
TGTGCTAGCAGCCCCGGACAGGACTATGAGCAGTTCTTC	CASSPGQDYEQFF	TRBJ2-1	13	TRBV7-7	TRBD1	-
TGTGCCGGAAAAGGGCGGGTGGAAAACGAGCAGTACTTC	CAGKGRVENEQYF	TRBJ2-7	13	TRBV6-6	-	few
TGTGCCAGCAGCCGGGAACCTAGCGGACCCTCCTACAATGAGCAGTTCTTC	CASSREPSGPSYNEQFF	TRBJ2-1	17	TRBV4-2	TRBD2	-
TGTGCCAGCAGTCAGGGACTAGCGGGGGCCAATGAGCAGTTCTTC	CASSQGLAGANEQFF	TRBJ2-1	15	TRBV2	TRBD2	-
TGTGCCAGCAGCTTGGGGACGACAGGAATATATGAAAAACTGTTTTTT	CASSLGTTGIYEKLFF	TRBJ1-4	16	TRBV11-2	-	-
TGTGCCAGCTGGGGGGGGGCGAACACCGGGGAGCTGTTTTTT	CASWGGANTGELFF	TRBJ2-2	14	TRBV10-3	TRBD2	-
TGTGCCAGCAGCGTAGGTCTAACAGGGGAGGAGCAGTTCTTC	CASSVGLTGEEQFF	TRBJ2-1	14	TRBV9	TRBD1	-
TGTGCCAGCAGTTTGGGGCAGGGTGGCTACACCTTC	CASSLGQGGYTF	TRBJ1-2	12	TRBV28	-	few
TGTGCCAGCAGTGACAGGGATTTAGCACGAGGCTACACCTTC	CASSDRDLARGYTF	TRBJ1-2	14	TRBV2	-	-
TGTGCCTGCCGGGAGAGCGGCTATGGCTACACCTTC	CACRESGYGYTF	TRBJ1-2	12	TRBV30	-	-
TGTGCCATCAGTGAGCAGATTCGGGGAGGAGTCTATGGCTACACCTTC	CAISEQIRGGVYGYTF	TRBJ1-2	16	TRBV10-3	-	-
TGTGCCACGCGGGGGGAGGGGCAAGAGACCCAGTACTTC	CATRGEGQETQYF	TRBJ2-5	13	TRBV6-1	TRBD2	-
TGCGCCAGCAGCTTGTACCCGACTAGCGGGGGCCGACAAGAGACCCAGTACTTC	CASSLYPTSGGRQETQYF	TRBJ2-5	18	TRBV5-1	TRBD2	-
TGCGCCAGCAGCTTCTGGGGGCAGCTGACAGATACGCAGTATTTT	CASSFWGQLTDTQYF	TRBJ2-3	15	TRBV5-1	-	few
TGTGCCAGCAGTGACAGGGTTAGATCCTACGAGCAGTACTTC	CASSDRVRSYEQYF	TRBJ2-7	14	TRBV6-6	TRBD1	-
TGTGCCAGCAGCGTAGATGGAACTAGCGGACAAGAGACCCAGTACTTC	CASSVDGTSGQETQYF	TRBJ2-5	16	TRBV9	TRBD2	-
TGTGCCAGCAGTGAGCAGGGTAGTGCCTACGAGCAGTACTTC	CASSEQGSAYEQYF	TRBJ2-7	14	TRBV6-1	-	-
TGTGCCAGCAGCTTACCGGACAGGGTTGGAGAGCAGTACTTC	CASSLPDRVGEQYF	TRBJ2-7	14	TRBV5-4	TRBD1	-
TGTGCCAGCAGTGGATGGGAGGGAAACACCATATATTTT	CASSGWEGNTIYF	TRBJ1-3	13	TRBV6-1	-	few
TGTGCCAGCAGCCGGGAGGGGACTAGCGGCTACGAGCAGTACTTC	CASSREGTSGYEQYF	TRBJ2-7	15	TRBV4-2	TRBD2	-
TGTGCCAGCAGCGAGGGTGGTATTAGCGCAGATACGCAGTATTTT	CASSEGGISADTQYF	TRBJ2-3	15	TRBV5-4	-	-
TGTGCCAGCAGTTTACAGGGGTTGAGCACTGAAGCTTTCTTT	CASSLQGLSTEAFF	TRBJ1-1	14	TRBV7-2	TRBD1	-
TGTGCCAGCAGCTTACAGGGGGCAGGTCAGCCCCAGCATTTT	CASSLQGAGQPQHF	TRBJ1-5	14	TRBV28	TRBD1	-
TGTGCCAGCAGTGACTACAGGGGCGCCTCACCCCTCCACTTT	CASSDYRGASPLHF	TRBJ1-6	14	TRBV6-1	TRBD1	few
TGTGCCAGTAGAAGACAGGGGGGAAACACCATATATTTT	CASRRQGGNTIYF	TRBJ1-3	13	TRBV19	TRBD1	-
TGTGCCAGCAGCTTAGAAAGGGGCCGAAGTGGCAATGAGCAGTTCTTC	CASSLERGRSGNEQFF	TRBJ2-1	16	TRBV7-9	-	-
TGTGCCTGGAGCGGAGGGATCTACGAGCAGTACTTC	CAWSGGIYEQYF	TRBJ2-7	12	TRBV30	-	-
TGTGCCAGCAGCTTAGGTCAGGGGTACACCGGGGAGCTGTTTTTT	CASSLGQGYTGELFF	TRBJ2-2	15	TRBV7-6	-	-
TGTGCCAGCACCGGAGGGAGGGATAGTACGCAGTATTTT	CASTGGRDSTQYF	TRBJ2-3	13	TRBV6-6	TRBD2	-
TGTGCCAGCAGTTTATCGGGGGGCAGGGGGCAATTTAATTCACCCCTCCACTTT	CASSLSGGRGQFNSPLHF	TRBJ1-6	18	TRBV27	TRBD1	-
TGTGCCAGCAGCTTGGCCGGCGGGGGGGCCGACGGGGAGCTGTTTTTT	CASSLAGGGADGELFF	TRBJ2-2	16	TRBV5-6	TRBD2	-
TGTGCCAGCAGCCAAGGGGGGGGCTCCTACGAGCAGTACTTC	CASSQGGGSYEQYF	TRBJ2-7	14	TRBV7-3	-	-
TGTGCCAGCAGTGTTCGGACAGCAGAGACCTATGGCTACACCTTC	CASSVRTAETYGYTF	TRBJ1-2	15	TRBV6-1	-	-
TGTGCCAGCGTAAAGCGGGGGCCGGGGGAGACCCAGTACTTC	CASVKRGPGETQYF	TRBJ2-5	14	TRBV2	TRBD2	-
TGCAGTGCTCCACAGGGCTACGAGCAGTACTTC	CSAPQGYEQYF	TRBJ2-7	11	TRBV20-1	-	few
TGTGCCAGCAGTGCAATAGGGACAGGGGGAAGTGGCTACACCTTC	CASSAIGTGGSGYTF	TRBJ1-2	15	TRBV28	TRBD1	-
TGTGCCAGCAGCCAAGCGGGACAGCTCGAAATCTACACCTTC	CASSQAGQLEIYTF	TRBJ1-2	14	TRBV4-2	TRBD1	-
TGTGCCAGCAGTTACGGGGTTGAAGCTTTCTTT	CASSYGVEAFF	TRBJ1-1	11	TRBV6-1	-	-
TGTGCCAGCAGCTCTTCTGGTCAGGGGTTGGATGAGCAGTTCTTC	CASSSSGQGLDEQFF	TRBJ2-1	15	TRBV4-2	-	few